Included here is one T cell receptor (beta chain) sequence, with context. Produced via immunoSEQ multiplex PCR; TCRdb's table is partial and in-frame only. This table holds under 85,000 clones, about nine tenths found once. The data stem from a study of technical replicates of blood from several donors. Germline CDR1 and CDR2: MNHNS and SASEGT. The CDR3 is 13 residues long. Between the trimmed V and J ends, which lost 7 bases and 2 bases, there was a span of 10 bases. The chain links TRBV6-1 to TRBJ2-3; D unresolved. The origin of this receptor is a human donor in good health. The sequencing sample was made of T cells isolated from PBMCs. The CDR3 sequence: CASKPAATDTQYF. The CDR3 DNA follows: TGTGCCAGCAAACCGGCGGCCACAGATACGCAGTATTTT.